These T cell receptor beta chains were read from a single sample in a study of blood T cell repertoires in COVID-19. Measured with immunoSEQ multiplex PCR; TCRdb has only the in-frame clones, and not every one. The sample holds fewer than 85,000 clones, about four fifths seen once. Material for sequencing was peripheral blood. Receptors were obtained from a human donor in a cohort sampled during active COVID-19. CDR3s include the opening cysteine and the closing phenylalanine or tryptophan. A D gene is named only where the DNA matches it firmly. Only part of the rows carry a size: once, few, many, or a class if the clone is expanded.

cdr3_aa | cdr3_nt | j_call | d_call | v_call | clone_size
CAIRGQGGDEQFF | TGTGCCATCAGGGGACAGGGAGGGGATGAGCAGTTCTTC | TRBJ2-1 | TRBD1 | TRBV10-3 | few
CASSEGALNTEAFF | TGTGCCAGCAGTGAAGGGGCCCTGAACACTGAAGCTTTCTTT | TRBJ1-1 | - | TRBV6-1 | -
CASTPFSNTEAFF | TGCGCCAGCACCCCGTTCTCGAACACTGAAGCTTTCTTT | TRBJ1-1 | - | TRBV5-1 | -
CASSLIPRDTNTGELFF | TGTGCCAGCAGCTTGATACCCCGGGACACTAACACCGGGGAGCTGTTTTTT | TRBJ2-2 | - | TRBV5-6 | -
CASSPNSNTEAFF | TGTGCCAGCAGCCCGAACAGTAACACTGAAGCTTTCTTT | TRBJ1-1 | - | TRBV4-2 | -
CASGSRTSGDEQFF | TGTGCCAGCGGATCCCGGACTAGCGGGGATGAGCAGTTCTTC | TRBJ2-1 | TRBD2 | TRBV28 | -
CASSRPSGGVENIQYF | TGTGCCAGCAGCAGACCTAGCGGGGGGGTAGAAAACATTCAGTACTTC | TRBJ2-4 | TRBD2 | TRBV3-1/TRBV3-2 | -
CASSLAGGLSYEQYF | TGTGCCAGCAGCTTGGCCGGGGGGCTCTCCTACGAGCAGTACTTC | TRBJ2-7 | - | TRBV5-6 | -
CASSLVPGPMDTQYF | TGTGCCAGCAGCTTAGTTCCAGGGCCCATGGATACGCAGTATTTT | TRBJ2-3 | - | TRBV7-9 | -
CASSRTVSSGNTIYF | TGTGCCAGCAGTCGGACAGTGAGCTCTGGAAACACCATATATTTT | TRBJ1-3 | - | TRBV2 | -
CASSTGGPYEQYF | TGTGCCAGCTCGACAGGGGGCCCCTACGAGCAGTACTTC | TRBJ2-7 | TRBD1 | TRBV18 | -
CASNPPVGANGGYTF | TGTGCCAGTAATCCCCCGGTTGGGGCGAATGGAGGCTACACCTTC | TRBJ1-2 | - | TRBV19 | -
CASSYDRLNYGYTF | TGCGCCAGCAGCTATGACAGACTTAACTATGGCTACACCTTC | TRBJ1-2 | - | TRBV5-1 | -
CASSSSREGAFF | TGTGCCAGCAGTTCTTCAAGGGAGGGAGCTTTCTTT | TRBJ1-1 | - | TRBV2 | -
CASSLVGGAQETQYF | TGTGCCAGCAGCTTGGTGGGGGGAGCCCAAGAGACCCAGTACTTC | TRBJ2-5 | - | TRBV5-4 | -
CASSQGSPSRETQYF | TGTGCCAGCAGCCAAGGATCCCCTAGCCGAGAGACCCAGTACTTC | TRBJ2-5 | - | TRBV3-1/TRBV3-2 | -
CASSSRTSGGSYEQYF | TGTGCCAGCAGTTCGCGGACTAGCGGGGGGTCCTACGAGCAGTACTTC | TRBJ2-7 | TRBD2 | TRBV27 | -
CASSLGTGGELYGYTF | TGTGCCAGCAGCTTGGGCACAGGGGGCGAGCTCTATGGCTACACCTTC | TRBJ1-2 | TRBD1 | TRBV5-4 | -
CASSTPGGLGGGELFF | TGTGCCAGCAGTACCCCTGGGGGACTAGGAGGCGGGGAGCTGTTTTTT | TRBJ2-2 | TRBD2 | TRBV2 | -
CSVDRDTLYTDTQYF | TGCAGCGTTGACCGGGACACCCTTTACACAGATACGCAGTATTTT | TRBJ2-3 | - | TRBV29-1 | -
CASSFQRRVRSGNTIYF | TGTGCCAGCAGCTTCCAACGACGGGTGAGATCTGGAAACACCATATATTTT | TRBJ1-3 | - | TRBV5-6 | few
CASSDSRLNQPQHF | TGTGCCAGCTCGGACAGCCGCTTAAATCAGCCCCAGCATTTT | TRBJ1-5 | - | TRBV2 | -
CASSLGSGGGTGELFF | TGTGCCAGCAGCTTAGGAAGCGGGGGCGGGACCGGGGAGCTGTTTTTT | TRBJ2-2 | TRBD2 | TRBV5-4 | -
CASSLGSGYQETQYF | TGCGCCAGCAGCTTGGGGAGCGGGTACCAAGAGACCCAGTACTTC | TRBJ2-5 | - | TRBV5-1 | -
CASSHAGYNEQFF | TGTGCCAGCAGCCACGCGGGGTACAATGAGCAGTTCTTC | TRBJ2-1 | - | TRBV7-9 | -
CASSSGERQGRNTIYF | TGTGCCAGCAGTTCCGGGGAGAGACAGGGAAGAAACACCATATATTTT | TRBJ1-3 | TRBD1 | TRBV28 | -
CASIAASGVGTGELFF | TGTGCCAGCATTGCAGCCTCAGGGGTCGGCACCGGGGAGCTGTTTTTT | TRBJ2-2 | - | TRBV2 | few
CASSPPSGGASEQYF | TGTGCCAGCAGTCCCCCGAGCGGGGGGGCCAGCGAGCAGTACTTC | TRBJ2-7 | TRBD2 | TRBV28 | -
CASSPLSIDTQYF | TGTGCCAGCAGTCCTCTTAGTATAGATACGCAGTATTTT | TRBJ2-3 | - | TRBV2 | -
CASRWASTDTQYF | TGTGCCAGCAGATGGGCCAGCACAGATACGCAGTATTTT | TRBJ2-3 | - | TRBV27 | -
CASSYQWGRQGSDTGELFF | TGTGCCAGCAGCTACCAGTGGGGGCGACAGGGCTCGGACACCGGGGAGCTGTTTTTT | TRBJ2-2 | TRBD1 | TRBV7-6 | -
CASSPPGGGNQPQHF | TGTGCCAGCTCACCACCGGGGGGGGGCAATCAGCCCCAGCATTTT | TRBJ1-5 | - | TRBV18 | -
CASSAGTGSKAQYF | TGCGCCAGCAGTGCCGGGACCGGGAGTAAAGCGCAGTATTTT | TRBJ2-3 | - | TRBV10-1 | -
CASSLKGQGADEQFF | TGTGCCAGCAGCTTAAAGGGACAGGGGGCTGATGAGCAGTTCTTC | TRBJ2-1 | TRBD1 | TRBV7-8 | -
CASSGGTGTDTQYF | TGTGCCAGTAGTGGAGGGACGGGGACAGATACGCAGTATTTT | TRBJ2-3 | - | TRBV19 | -
CATSDLTGFNEKLFF | TGTGCCACCAGTGATCTGACAGGTTTTAATGAAAAACTGTTTTTT | TRBJ1-4 | - | TRBV24-1 | -
CATREGGTGNEKLFF | TGTGCCACGAGGGAGGGGGGGACTGGTAATGAAAAACTGTTTTTT | TRBJ1-4 | - | TRBV2 | -
CASSINGLYNEQFF | TGTGCCAGTAGTATTAACGGTCTGTACAATGAGCAGTTCTTC | TRBJ2-1 | - | TRBV19 | few
CASSTGQISNQPQHF | TGTGCCAGCTCAACCGGACAGATTAGCAATCAGCCCCAGCATTTT | TRBJ1-5 | - | TRBV18 | -
CASSFTGLTEAFF | TGCGCCAGCAGCTTCACAGGGCTAACTGAAGCTTTCTTT | TRBJ1-1 | - | TRBV5-1 | few
CASRVGTSYEQYF | TGTGCCAGTAGGGTCGGGACAAGCTACGAGCAGTACTTC | TRBJ2-7 | - | TRBV19 | -
CASSVGGGWAKNIQYF | TGTGCCAGCAGCGTAGGTGGAGGGTGGGCCAAAAACATTCAGTACTTC | TRBJ2-4 | - | TRBV9 | -
CAINTGHNQPQHF | TGTGCCATCAACACAGGGCACAATCAGCCCCAGCATTTT | TRBJ1-5 | - | TRBV10-3 | -
CASSQGAGLAKNIQYF | TGTGCCAGCAGTCAAGGAGCGGGGCTAGCCAAAAACATTCAGTACTTC | TRBJ2-4 | TRBD2 | TRBV2 | once
CASGLVSGEQYF | TGTGCTAGTGGTTTGGTTTCAGGCGAGCAGTACTTC | TRBJ2-7 | - | TRBV12-5 | -
CASNRDNYSYEQYF | TGTGCCAGCAATCGGGACAATTACTCCTACGAGCAGTACTTC | TRBJ2-7 | - | TRBV2 | few
CAISESTAGGTDTQYF | TGTGCCATCAGTGAGTCGACGGCGGGGGGCACAGATACGCAGTATTTT | TRBJ2-3 | TRBD2 | TRBV10-3 | -
CASSKRGGRQETQYF | TGTGCCAGCAGCAAGCGGGGGGGCCGTCAAGAGACCCAGTACTTC | TRBJ2-5 | TRBD2 | TRBV11-2 | -